The following is a TCR beta chain sequence with its context. This may come from a read error, since a much larger clone is one base off. This entry comes from a study of T cells in Graves' hyperthyroidism and ophthalmopathy. TCR beta CDR3 regions were amplified from RNA. The HTBI primer set drove a first-round RT-PCR of the TCR CDR3. MiXCR was run by TCRdb on the multiplex PCR reads, yielding one entry per CDR3 protein. This sample has 250,000 or so distinct CDR3 sequences, with roughly 15% found just once. The V end lost 3 bases, the J end lost 2 bases, and 17 bases lay between the germline ends. CDR1 and CDR2 (germline): MDHEN, SYDVKM. This CDR3 has 16 amino acids. Newly diagnosed hyperthyroidism patients aged 18 to 65 years had disease lasting under 2 months.

The TCR comes from a woman aged 45 to 65 with Graves' hyperthyroidism that later progressed to Graves' ophthalmopathy. The J gene is TRBJ2-7, the V gene TRBV28; a possible D gene is TRBD1 (5 bases). The sequenced sample was blood. CDR3 in amino acids: CASSFQGAATTYEQYF. The CDR3 DNA sequence: TGTGCCAGCAGTTTCCAAGGGGCCGCGACCACCTACGAGCAGTACTTC.